This T cell receptor (beta chain) appears in the sequencing data of a study of T cells in women clearing cervical HPV infection (dated by TCRdb to 2016 to 2018). Notes on the research overall: The cases were under 30 women with histologically confirmed HPV16-related CIN3 or worse, and 2 of these cases were invasive cancers. Among cases, blood sampling occurred a median of 149 days after lesion detection, with an interquartile range of roughly 90 to 200 days. Cases had a median age of roughly 35 years compared with roughly 37 for controls, and baseline characteristics showed no significant differences between the groups. As quality controls, five blinded duplicates were added to each group, bringing the total to roughly 60 samples made up of around 50 participants and some ten replicates. The parent cohort enrolled 10,000 to 13,000 women aged 18 or older in Guanacaste, Costa Rica, during about 1992 to 1995 and followed them for approximately 7 years. Since HLA typing was available for only a few women, HLA type could not be ruled out as a confounder. Cases were matched to controls by age within five years and by the year the sample was collected. An exploratory proof-of-principle case-control study, nested within the Guanacaste HPV Natural History Study in Costa Rica, was conducted to compare TCR repertoires across cervical HPV16 outcomes. Controls were 20 to 30 women whose single incident HPV16 infection cleared within 12 months without precancer or cancer developing. Blood from cases was collected at the visit where the lesion was first found, while blood from controls was collected once the infection could no longer be detected.

TCR beta CDR3 regions were amplified by multiplex PCR using the immunoSEQ assay from an average of roughly 1,100 ng genomic DNA per sample. Primer bias was corrected in the assay by using a complete synthetic TCR repertoire to establish an amplification baseline. Amplicons were sequenced on the Illumina platform. On the authors' methods: Sequences were error-corrected by clustering with frequency ratios and a modified nearest-neighbor algorithm, then analyzed in the immunoSEQ Analyzer with IMGT gene definitions. TCR richness and evenness were averaged over 20 rarefaction repeats at each rarefaction depth, excluding samples with fewer sequences than the depth. Wilcoxon rank sum tests with FDR correction were used to compare V, D and J gene relative abundances between the groups. An intraclass correlation of just under 96% for TCR richness and an average of around 76% across some 66 gene segments were obtained from the blinded duplicates. Held by TCRdb, this immuneACCESS table contains in-frame sequences only and omits some clones. Under half of the omission traces to an unresolved V gene where checked; the cause of the rest is unknown. D and trimming come from the DNA, and the V and J calls and clone size come from that table. In this sample's table one finds some 25,000 clones. The ten largest account for around 4% of the sample.

Every participant had a single incident cervical HPV16 infection, and women with prevalent HPV16 infections were excluded. Cervical HPV DNA was detected with MY09/MY11 PCR, and genotyping was done with dot-blot hybridization. Approximately 15 mL of heparinized blood were centrifuged, and the buffy coat was split into aliquots, frozen at -30 degrees C, and then kept at -80 degrees C. QIAGEN kits were used to extract genomic DNA from the buffy coat specimens. V was cut back by 8 bases and J by 3 bases, leaving a gap of 4 bases between them. There are 10 amino acids in the CDR3, from cysteine to phenylalanine inclusive. Only the CDR3 bases that were read are kept: 21 of them, in frame from base 1. Taken from the germline V gene, the CDR1 and CDR2 loops are SGHTA and FQGNSA. Results the study describes overall, beyond this receptor: Lower TRBV6-7 relative abundance was observed in cases than in controls (approximately 0.1% versus 0.16%; Bonferroni P = 0.0008). The cross-sectional design could not show whether associations preceded infection or resulted from it; effector/memory subsets and HPV-specific T cells were not isolated. Because T-cell numbers per sample were unknown, differences in richness could reflect varying T-cell content rather than repertoire biology. Across sequencing depths, CIN3+ cases showed significantly higher TCR repertoire richness than controls, but evenness did not differ between the groups. Random forest classifiers combining richness and V gene abundances distinguished cases from controls with an estimated AUC of more than 0.8.

Concerning this clone: The target of this receptor is not known. Read coverage stops 3 residues before the CDR3 terminus; the germline J gene supplies the remainder.

The V and J segments used are TRBV7-2 and TRBJ1-2; no D gene can be assigned with confidence. The receptor was isolated from a woman between 18 and 75 years old with a cervical HPV16 infection that either progressed to CIN3+ or cleared (not recorded which). Sequencing was carried out using blood buffy coat. The encoded CDR3 is CASHYYGYTF. CDR3 bases read: TGTGCCAGCCACTACTATGGC.